The 9 T cell receptor beta chains presented below share a single source sample, sequenced in a study of post-analysis software for immune sequencing data. Study outcomes and limitations: With TRBV5-6, TRBV5-1 and TRBV20-1 included, about five TRBV segments were more frequent in patients than in controls.

Each TCR beta cDNA library carried unique molecular identifiers. Each CDR3 protein is one row after TCRdb ran MiXCR on the PCR reads. The table shows about 540,000 distinct CDR3 sequences, with less than 40% occurring only once. No antigen is known for these receptors. Sequencing was done on a sample of blood. Receptors originate from a girl younger than 18 with multiple sclerosis.

The chain combines TRBV7-3 with TRBJ2-1; the D gene is possibly TRBD2 (6 bases). The tail of the sequence fits TRBJ2-7 better, so the J call may be wrong. This CDR3 is built from 15 residues. Per the germline V gene, CDR1 is SGHTA and CDR2 is FQGTGA. CDR3 protein: CASSLSSLAHNEQYF. In DNA, the CDR3 is TGTGCCAGCAGCTTAAGCTCACTAGCCCACAATGAGCAGTACTTC.

The chain couples TRBV7-9 to TRBJ1-2; 8 nucleotides line up with TRBD1. Trimming removed 5 bases from V and 1 base from J; junction bases left unmatched: 12. Looked up from germline, CDR1 is SEHNR and CDR2 is FQNEAQ (reference sequence). The CDR3 loop spans 17 amino acids. The chain's CDR3 is CASSDPGQGRRNYGYTF. The DNA for the CDR3 is TGTGCCAGCAGCGACCCCGGACAGGGTCGTCGTAACTATGGCTACACCTTC. The full variable domain, its missing parts supplied by reference TRBV7-9 and TRBJ1-2, is DTGVSQNPRHKITKRGQNVTFRCDPISEHNRLYWYRQTLGQGPEFLTYFQNEAQLEKSRLLSDRFSAERPKGSFSTLEIQRTEQGDSAMYLCASSDPGQGRRNYGYTFGSGTRLTVV.

This chain connects TRBV5-1 to TRBJ2-7; perhaps TRBD1 as D (6 bases). The germline V and J ends were trimmed by 0 bases and 2 bases, with 12 bases remaining between them. The germline CDR1 and CDR2 sequences are SGHRS and YFSETQ. The CDR3 has 15 amino acids. In nucleotides, the CDR3 is TGCGCCAGCAGCTTGGATCAGGGGCTGGCCTACGAGCAGTACTTC. It specifies CASSLDQGLAYEQYF.

In this sample, this clonotype turned up a few times. The chain is built from TRBV20-1 and TRBJ1-4; perhaps TRBD1 as D (5 bases). Trimming cost V 1 base and J 3 bases, with 9 bases left between them. Germline V gene lookup returns CDR1 DFQATT and CDR2 SNEGSKA (reference sequence). The CDR3 has 14 amino acids. The CDR3: CSARVGGSNEKLFF. CDR3 DNA sequence: TGCAGTGCTAGAGTCGGGGGGTCTAATGAAAAACTGTTTTTT.

This rearrangement joins TRBV5-1 to TRBJ2-7; 7 nucleotides agree with TRBD1. With V trimmed by 4 bases and J by 6 bases, 7 bases remained unmatched. The CDR3 is 13 residues long. Germline CDR1 is SGHRS and CDR2 is YFSETQ. The CDR3 reads CASSRLGQLEQYF. The DNA of the CDR3 is TGCGCCAGCAGCCGTCTGGGACAGCTCGAGCAGTACTTC.

V and J are TRBV27 and TRBJ2-5; D remains unclear. The V end was cut by 5 bases, the J end by 2 bases, with 12 bases between. CDR3 length equals 14 residues. CDR1 is MNHEY, CDR2 SMNVEV, per germline (reference sequence). The CDR3: CASSTNARQETQYF. The CDR3 nucleotides are TGTGCCAGCAGTACGAATGCCAGACAAGAGACCCAGTACTTC.

This clonotype was recorded once. V gene TRBV6-1 combines with J gene TRBJ1-1; tentatively, D is TRBD1 (5 bases). Germline V lookup: CDR1 MNHNS, CDR2 SASEGT. V was clipped by 4 bases and J by 11 bases, with 11 bases between them. The CDR3 is 11 residues long. As DNA, the CDR3 is TGTGCCAGCAGTGGGGGCACGGGTGCTTTCTTT. This sequence encodes CASSGGTGAFF.

This sequence joins TRBV6-1 and TRBJ1-3; D gene uncertain. The germline V gene has CDR1 MNHNS and CDR2 SASEGT. CDR3 size: 14 residues. Trimming removed 7 bases at V and 4 bases at J, with 14 bases between. CDR3 region: CASTKRADGNTIYF. The CDR3 nucleotides read TGTGCCAGCACCAAGAGGGCGGACGGAAACACCATATATTTT.

This chain connects TRBV20-1 to TRBJ2-5; the D gene could be TRBD1 or TRBD2 (5 bases each). Germline V gene data show CDR1 as DFQATT and CDR2 as SNEGSKA (reference sequence). Trimming pared 2 bases from V and 4 bases from J, leaving 14 bases between. The CDR3 extends over 14 amino acids. This CDR3 is CSARQGRDLETQYF. DNA of the CDR3: TGCAGTGCTAGACAGGGACGGGATTTAGAGACCCAGTACTTC.